The present T cell receptor (beta chain) was sequenced within a study of PD-L1 blockade in urothelial cancer. Study as a whole: Most patients, twenty-five of 29, were males with bladder-origin cancer.

The time point denotes: pretreatment peripheral blood. Each PCR reaction had synthetic TCR analog templates spiked into it. Clones were read by immunoSEQ multiplex PCR, and TCRdb kept only the in-frame ones, dropping some. The sample yields around 130,000 clones, approximately 84% seen once. The CDR3 covers 15 residues. Germline lookup yields CDR1 MDHEN and CDR2 SYDVKM. V was clipped by 7 bases and J by 2 bases; unmatched bases: 7. V and J are TRBV28 and TRBJ2-5; 10 positions match TRBD2. The origin of this receptor is a man aged 50 or older with urothelial cancer. The sample here was PBMCs, taken around atezolizumab (anti-PD-L1) treatment. DNA for the CDR3: TGTGCCAGCATTCCGTCTAGCGGGAGTCAAGAGACCCAGTACTTC. It encodes CASIPSSGSQETQYF.